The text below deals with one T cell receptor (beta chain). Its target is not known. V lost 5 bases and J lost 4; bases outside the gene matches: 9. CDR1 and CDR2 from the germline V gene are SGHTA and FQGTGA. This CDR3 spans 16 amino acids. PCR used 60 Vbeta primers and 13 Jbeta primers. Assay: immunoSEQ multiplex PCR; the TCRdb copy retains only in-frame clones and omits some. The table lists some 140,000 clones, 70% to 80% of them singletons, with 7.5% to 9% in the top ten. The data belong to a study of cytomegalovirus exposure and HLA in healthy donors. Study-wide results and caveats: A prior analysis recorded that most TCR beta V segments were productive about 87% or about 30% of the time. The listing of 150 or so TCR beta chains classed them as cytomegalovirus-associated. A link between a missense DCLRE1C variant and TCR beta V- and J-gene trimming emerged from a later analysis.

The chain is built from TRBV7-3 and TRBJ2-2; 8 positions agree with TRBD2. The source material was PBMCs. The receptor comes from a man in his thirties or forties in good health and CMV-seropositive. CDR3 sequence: CASSRMSGSITGELFF. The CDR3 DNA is TGTGCCAGCAGCCGAATGAGCGGGAGTATCACCGGGGAGCTGTTTTTT.